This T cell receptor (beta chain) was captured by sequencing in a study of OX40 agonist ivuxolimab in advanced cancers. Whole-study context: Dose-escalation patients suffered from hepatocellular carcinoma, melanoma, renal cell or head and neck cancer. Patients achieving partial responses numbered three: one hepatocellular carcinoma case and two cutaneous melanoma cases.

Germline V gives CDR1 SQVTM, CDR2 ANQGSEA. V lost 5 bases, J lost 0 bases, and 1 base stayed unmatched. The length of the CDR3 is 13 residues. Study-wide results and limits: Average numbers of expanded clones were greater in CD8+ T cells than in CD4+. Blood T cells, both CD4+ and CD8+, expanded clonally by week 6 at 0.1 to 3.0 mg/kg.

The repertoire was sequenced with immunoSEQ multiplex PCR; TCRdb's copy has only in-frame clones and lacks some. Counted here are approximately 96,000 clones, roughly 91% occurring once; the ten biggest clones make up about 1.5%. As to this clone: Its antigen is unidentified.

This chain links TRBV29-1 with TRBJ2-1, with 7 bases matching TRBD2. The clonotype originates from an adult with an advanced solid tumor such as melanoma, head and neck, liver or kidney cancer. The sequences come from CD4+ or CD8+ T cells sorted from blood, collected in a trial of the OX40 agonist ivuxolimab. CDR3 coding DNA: TGCAGCGTTCAGCGGGACTCCTACAATGAGCAGTTCTTC. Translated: CSVQRDSYNEQFF.